This T cell receptor (beta chain) was sequenced in a study of PD-1 and CTLA-4 blockade in melanoma. V gave up 5 bases and J gave up 3 bases, with 13 bases separating them. The CDR3 extends over 14 amino acids. The germline gives CDR1 MNHEY, CDR2 SVGAGI. TCRdb keeps only in-frame clones here, not all; method: immunoSEQ multiplex PCR. The sample consists of around 32,000 clones, 85% to 90% of them appearing once. This sequence joins TRBV6-5 and TRBJ1-1; D is perhaps TRBD1 (6 bases). Sequencing used CD8+ T cells from peripheral blood, obtained before anti-PD-1 treatment. This TCR was recovered from a human donor with melanoma. The CDR3 spells CASSPGEEDTEAFF. DNA of the CDR3: TGTGCCAGCAGTCCAGGGGAAGAGGACACTGAAGCTTTCTTT.